This T cell receptor beta chain was documented in a study of blood T cell repertoires in COVID-19. Overall study context: Sites in the United States, Italy and Spain provided acute and convalescent COVID-19 samples.

Germline CDR1 and CDR2: MGHDK and SYGVNS. This CDR3 contains 16 residues. Trimming removed 1 base from V and 5 bases from J; junction bases left unmatched: 3. Source study methods: Estimation of nucleated cell counts relied on the amplification of reference gene primers. The method was immunoSEQ multiplex PCR; TCRdb's version includes in-frame clones alone and lacks a portion of them. V and J calls and clone size are given by that table; D and trimming were obtained from the DNA. This repertoire shows around 250,000 clones, around 84% found once; its top ten account for 1.5% to 1.7%. The sample consisted of peripheral blood. The source is a woman in her 40s who had recovered from COVID-19. The rearrangement joins TRBV25-1 to TRBJ2-2; 11 bases align to TRBD2. The CDR3 sequence is CASSEWASGGTGELFF. The CDR3 nucleotides read TGTGCCAGCAGTGAATGGGCTAGCGGGGGGACCGGGGAGCTGTTTTTT. The full variable domain, completed using reference TRBV25-1 and TRBJ2-2, is EADIYQTPRYLVIGTGKKITLECSQTMGHDKMYWYQQDPGMELHLIHYSYGVNSTEKGDLSSESTVSRIRTEHFPLTLESARPSHTSQYLCASSEWASGGTGELFFGEGSRLTVL.